The TCR beta chain described here comes from a study of monozygotic twins with inflammatory bowel disease. This CDR3 spans 13 amino acids. Germline CDR1 is SGHRS and CDR2 is YFSETQ. On this clonotype itself: Its antigen is undetermined.

Study-level points and caveats: There were differing immunosuppressive treatments, which may have added variability to patient repertoires. IBD patients had lower TCRbeta diversity (inverse Simpson) than healthy co-twins.

TCRdb reprocessed the 5' RACE reads, with one entry per CDR3 protein and no DNA. This repertoire comprises about 300,000 distinct CDR3 sequences; its ten largest clones make up roughly 5.2%. The chain has TRBV5-1 and TRBJ1-1; TCRdb designates TRBD1, a call that cannot be tested without DNA. The TCR comes from a human donor with ulcerative colitis or Crohn's disease, or a healthy co-twin of an affected twin (not recorded which). Sequencing input: blood. The CDR3 region is CASTHGQNTEAFF.